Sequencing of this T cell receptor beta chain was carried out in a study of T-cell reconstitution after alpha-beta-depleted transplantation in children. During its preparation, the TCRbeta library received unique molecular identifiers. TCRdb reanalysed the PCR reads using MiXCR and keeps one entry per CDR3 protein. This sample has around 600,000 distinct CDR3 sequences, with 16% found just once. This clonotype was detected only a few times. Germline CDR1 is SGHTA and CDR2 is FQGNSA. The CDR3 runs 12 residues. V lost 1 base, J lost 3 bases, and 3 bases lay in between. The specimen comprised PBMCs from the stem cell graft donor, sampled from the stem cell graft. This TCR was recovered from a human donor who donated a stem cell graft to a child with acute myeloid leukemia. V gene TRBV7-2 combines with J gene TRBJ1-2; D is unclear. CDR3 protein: CASSLEYYGYTF. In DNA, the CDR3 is TGTGCCAGCAGCTTAGAATACTATGGCTACACCTTC.